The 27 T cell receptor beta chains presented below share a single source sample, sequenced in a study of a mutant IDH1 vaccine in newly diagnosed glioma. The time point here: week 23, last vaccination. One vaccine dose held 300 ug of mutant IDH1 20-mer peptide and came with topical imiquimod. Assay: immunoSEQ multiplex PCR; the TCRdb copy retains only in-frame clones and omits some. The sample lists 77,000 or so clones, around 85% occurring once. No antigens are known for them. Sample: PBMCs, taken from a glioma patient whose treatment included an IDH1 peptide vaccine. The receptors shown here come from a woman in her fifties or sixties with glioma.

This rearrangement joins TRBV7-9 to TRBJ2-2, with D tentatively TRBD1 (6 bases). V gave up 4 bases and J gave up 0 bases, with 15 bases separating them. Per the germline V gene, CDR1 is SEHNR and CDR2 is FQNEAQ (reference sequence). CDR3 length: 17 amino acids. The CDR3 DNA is TGTGCCAGCAGCTACGGGACCGGGACACCGAACACCGGGGAGCTGTTTTTT. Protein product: CASSYGTGTPNTGELFF.

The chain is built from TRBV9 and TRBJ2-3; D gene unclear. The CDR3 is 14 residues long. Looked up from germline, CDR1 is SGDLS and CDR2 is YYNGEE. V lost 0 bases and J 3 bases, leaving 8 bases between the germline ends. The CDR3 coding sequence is TGTGCCAGCAGCGTAGCTGAAAGTACAGATACGCAGTATTTT. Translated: CASSVAESTDTQYF.

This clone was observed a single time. This CDR3 is CASRPDRTSTDTQYF. The CDR3 DNA reads as TGTGCCAGCAGACCGGACAGGACTAGCACAGATACGCAGTATTTT. The chain couples TRBV6-4 to TRBJ2-3; 7 nucleotides line up with TRBD1. Germline V lookup: CDR1 MRHNA, CDR2 SNTAGT. J lost 0 bases, V lost 6 bases, and 6 bases had no gene match. The CDR3 totals 15 residues.

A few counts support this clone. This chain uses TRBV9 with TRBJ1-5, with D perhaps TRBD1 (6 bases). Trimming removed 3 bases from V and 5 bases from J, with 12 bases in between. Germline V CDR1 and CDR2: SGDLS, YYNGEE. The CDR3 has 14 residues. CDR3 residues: CASSEQGGDQPQHF. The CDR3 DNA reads TGTGCCAGCAGCGAACAGGGTGGGGATCAGCCCCAGCATTTT.

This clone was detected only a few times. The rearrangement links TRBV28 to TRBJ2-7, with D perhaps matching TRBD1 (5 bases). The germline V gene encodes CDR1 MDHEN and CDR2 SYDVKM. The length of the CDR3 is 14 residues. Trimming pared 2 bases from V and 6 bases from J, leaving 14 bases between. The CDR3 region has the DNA TGTGCCAGCAGTTTAGTGGGGCCCCTGGGCGAGCAGTACTTC. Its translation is CASSLVGPLGEQYF.

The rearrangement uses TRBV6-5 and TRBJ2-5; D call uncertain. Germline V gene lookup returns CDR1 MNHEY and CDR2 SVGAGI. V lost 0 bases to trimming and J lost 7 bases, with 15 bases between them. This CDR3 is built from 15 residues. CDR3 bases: TGTGCCAGCAGTTACTCTAAAGTGGCACGAGGGACCCAGTACTTC. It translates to CASSYSKVARGTQYF.

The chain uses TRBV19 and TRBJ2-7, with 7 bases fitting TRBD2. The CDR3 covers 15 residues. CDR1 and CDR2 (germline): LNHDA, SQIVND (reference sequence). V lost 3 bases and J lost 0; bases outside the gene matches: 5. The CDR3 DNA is TGTGCCAGTAGTATCTCTGGGACTAACTCCTACGAGCAGTACTTC. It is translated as CASSISGTNSYEQYF. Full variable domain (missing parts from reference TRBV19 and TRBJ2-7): DGGITQSPKYLFRKEGQNVTLSCEQNLNHDAMYWYRQDPGQGLRLIYYSQIVNDFQKGDIAEGYSVSREKKESFPLTVTSAQKNPTAFYLCASSISGTNSYEQYFGPGTRLTVT.

The CDR3 DNA reads as TGTGCCAGCAGTCTGGCGCAAAGGAGAGATACGCAGTATTTT. Translation gives CASSLAQRRDTQYF. The V and J genes are TRBV7-9 and TRBJ2-3; D is ambiguous. The CDR3 runs 14 residues. From germline, CDR1 is SEHNR and CDR2 FQNEAQ (reference sequence). Trimming cost V 6 bases and J 5 bases, with 15 bases left between them.

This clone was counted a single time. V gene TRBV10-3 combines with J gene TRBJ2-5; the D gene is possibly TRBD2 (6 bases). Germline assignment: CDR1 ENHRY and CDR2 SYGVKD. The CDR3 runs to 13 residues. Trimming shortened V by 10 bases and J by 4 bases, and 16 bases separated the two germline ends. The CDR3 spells CATWDFGAETQYF. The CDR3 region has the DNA TGTGCCACCTGGGACTTCGGGGCAGAGACCCAGTACTTC.

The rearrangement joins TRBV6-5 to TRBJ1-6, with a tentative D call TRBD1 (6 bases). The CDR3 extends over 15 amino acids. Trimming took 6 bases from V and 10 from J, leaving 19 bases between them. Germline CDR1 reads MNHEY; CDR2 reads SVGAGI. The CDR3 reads CASSGTRGAGSPLHF. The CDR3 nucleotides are TGTGCCAGCAGCGGGACTCGGGGGGCTGGATCACCCCTCCACTTT.

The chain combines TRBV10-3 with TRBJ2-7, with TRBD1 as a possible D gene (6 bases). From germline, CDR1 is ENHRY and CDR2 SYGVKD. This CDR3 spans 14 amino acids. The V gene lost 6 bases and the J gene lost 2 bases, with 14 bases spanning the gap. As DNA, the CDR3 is TGTGCCATCAGACAAACGGGACACCCCTACGAGCAGTACTTC. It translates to CAIRQTGHPYEQYF.

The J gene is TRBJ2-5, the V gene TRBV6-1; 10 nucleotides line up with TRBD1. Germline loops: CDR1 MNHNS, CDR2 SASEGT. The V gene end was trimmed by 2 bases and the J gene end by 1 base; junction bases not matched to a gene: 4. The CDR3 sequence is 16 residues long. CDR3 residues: CASSELTGGFQETQYF. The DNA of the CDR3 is TGTGCCAGCAGTGAACTGACAGGGGGCTTCCAAGAGACCCAGTACTTC.

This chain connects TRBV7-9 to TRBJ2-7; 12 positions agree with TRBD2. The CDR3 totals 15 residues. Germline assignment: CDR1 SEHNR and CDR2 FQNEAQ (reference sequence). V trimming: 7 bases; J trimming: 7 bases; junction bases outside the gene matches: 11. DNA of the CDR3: TGTGCCAGCACCTCTAGCGGGAGGGCGACGGTTGAGCAGTACTTC. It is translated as CASTSSGRATVEQYF.

This chain's CDR3 is CASSLGWGGARPSGANVLTF. The CDR3 bases are TGTGCCAGCAGCTTAGGCTGGGGAGGGGCGAGACCCTCTGGGGCCAACGTCCTGACTTTC. The chain is built from TRBV13 and TRBJ2-6; TRBD2 aligns across 7 bases. There are 20 residues in the CDR3. Germline V CDR1 and CDR2: PRHDT, FYEKMQ (reference sequence). V dropped 0 bases and J dropped 0; count of bases not matched to a gene: 11. The full variable domain, with the rest looked up from reference TRBV13 and TRBJ2-6, is AAGVIQSPRHLIKEKRETATLKCYPIPRHDTVYWYQQGPGQDPQFLISFYEKMQSDKGSIPDRFSAQQFSDYHSELNMSSLELGDSALYFCASSLGWGGARPSGANVLTFGAGSRLTVL.

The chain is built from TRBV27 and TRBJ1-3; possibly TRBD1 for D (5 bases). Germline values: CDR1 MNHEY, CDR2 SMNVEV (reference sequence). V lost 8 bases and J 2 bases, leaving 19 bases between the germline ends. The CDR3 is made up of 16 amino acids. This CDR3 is CASAPDSFLPGNTIYF. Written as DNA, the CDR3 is TGTGCCAGCGCCCCTGACAGCTTCCTCCCTGGAAACACCATATATTTT.

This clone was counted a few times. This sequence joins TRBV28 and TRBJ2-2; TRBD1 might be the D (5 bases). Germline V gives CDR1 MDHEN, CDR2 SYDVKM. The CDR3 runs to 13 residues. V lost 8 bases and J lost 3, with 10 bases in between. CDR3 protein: CASLTGDTGELFF. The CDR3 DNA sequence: TGTGCCAGCCTTACAGGAGACACCGGGGAGCTGTTTTTT.

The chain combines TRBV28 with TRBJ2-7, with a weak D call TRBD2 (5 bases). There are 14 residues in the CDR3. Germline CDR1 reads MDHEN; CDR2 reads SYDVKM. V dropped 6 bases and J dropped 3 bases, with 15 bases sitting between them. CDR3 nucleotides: TGTGCCAGCAGCCTCTTAACGGGGAACTACGAGCAGTACTTC. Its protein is CASSLLTGNYEQYF.

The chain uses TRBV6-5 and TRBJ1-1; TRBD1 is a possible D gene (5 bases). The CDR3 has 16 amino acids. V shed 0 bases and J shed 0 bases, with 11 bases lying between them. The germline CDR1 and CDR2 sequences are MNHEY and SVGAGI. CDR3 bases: TGTGCCAGCAGTTACTCTTCCGGGACGGTGAACACTGAAGCTTTCTTT. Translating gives CASSYSSGTVNTEAFF.

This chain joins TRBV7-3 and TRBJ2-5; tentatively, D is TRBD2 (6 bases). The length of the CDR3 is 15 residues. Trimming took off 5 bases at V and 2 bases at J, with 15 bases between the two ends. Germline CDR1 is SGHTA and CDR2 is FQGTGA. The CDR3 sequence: CASSPGVAEQETQYF. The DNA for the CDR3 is TGTGCCAGCAGCCCCGGGGTAGCGGAGCAAGAGACCCAGTACTTC.

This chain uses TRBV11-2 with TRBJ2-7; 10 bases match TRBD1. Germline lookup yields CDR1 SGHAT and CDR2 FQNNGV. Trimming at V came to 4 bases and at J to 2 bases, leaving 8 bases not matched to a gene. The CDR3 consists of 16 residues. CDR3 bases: TGTGCCAGCAGCTCCTTGGGGGGGACAGGGGCCTACGAGCAGTACTTC. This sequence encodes CASSSLGGTGAYEQYF.

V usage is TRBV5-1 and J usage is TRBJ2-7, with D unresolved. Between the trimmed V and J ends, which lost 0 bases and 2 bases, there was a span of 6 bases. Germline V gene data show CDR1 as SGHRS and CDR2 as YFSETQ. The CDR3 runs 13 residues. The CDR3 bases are TGCGCCAGCAGCTTGGGACTTCCCTACGAGCAGTACTTC. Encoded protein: CASSLGLPYEQYF.

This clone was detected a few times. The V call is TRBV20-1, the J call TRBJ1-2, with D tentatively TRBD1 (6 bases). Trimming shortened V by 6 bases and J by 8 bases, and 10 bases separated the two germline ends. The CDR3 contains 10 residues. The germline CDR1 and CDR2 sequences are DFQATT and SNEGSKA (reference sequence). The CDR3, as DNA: TGCAGTGCGACTAGGGGGGGCTACACCTTC. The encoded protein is CSATRGGYTF.

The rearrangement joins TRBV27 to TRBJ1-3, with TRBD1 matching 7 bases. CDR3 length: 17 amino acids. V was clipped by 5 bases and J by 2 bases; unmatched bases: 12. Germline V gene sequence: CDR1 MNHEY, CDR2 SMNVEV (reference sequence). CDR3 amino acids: CASSPHPTGSAGNTIYF. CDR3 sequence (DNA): TGTGCCAGCAGTCCCCATCCGACAGGGTCGGCTGGAAACACCATATATTTT.

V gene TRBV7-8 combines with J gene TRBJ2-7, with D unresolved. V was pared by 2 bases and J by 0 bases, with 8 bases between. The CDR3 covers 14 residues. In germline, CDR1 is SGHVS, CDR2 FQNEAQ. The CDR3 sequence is CASSLSLSSYEQYF. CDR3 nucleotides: TGTGCCAGCAGCTTAAGCTTAAGCTCCTACGAGCAGTACTTC. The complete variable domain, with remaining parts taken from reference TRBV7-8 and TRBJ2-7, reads GAGVSQSPRYKVAKRGQDVALRCDPISGHVSLFWYQQALGQGPEFLTYFQNEAQLDKSGLPSDRFFAERPEGSVSTLKIQRTQQEDSAVYLCASSLSLSSYEQYFGPGTRLTVT.

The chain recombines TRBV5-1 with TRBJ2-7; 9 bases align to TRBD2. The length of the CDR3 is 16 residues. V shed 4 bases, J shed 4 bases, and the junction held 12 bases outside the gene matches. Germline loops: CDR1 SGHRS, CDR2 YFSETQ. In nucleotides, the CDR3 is TGCGCCAGCAGCCCAGGGTCAAGCGGGAGGAGGTACGAGCAGTACTTC. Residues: CASSPGSSGRRYEQYF.

CDR3 residues: CASSLANPRNTGELFF. Written as DNA, the CDR3 is TGCGCCAGCAGCTTGGCCAACCCCCGGAACACCGGGGAGCTGTTTTTT. The chain uses TRBV5-1 and TRBJ2-2; D not certain. The CDR3 runs 16 residues. CDR1 SGHRS and CDR2 YFSETQ come from the germline V gene. Trimming stripped 0 bases from V and 1 base from J, with 10 bases between.

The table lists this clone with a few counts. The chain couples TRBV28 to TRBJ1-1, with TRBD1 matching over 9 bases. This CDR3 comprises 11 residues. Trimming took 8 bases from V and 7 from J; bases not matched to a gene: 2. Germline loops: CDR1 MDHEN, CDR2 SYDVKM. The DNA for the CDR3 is TGTGCCAGCTGGACAGGGGTTGAAGCTTTCTTT. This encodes CASWTGVEAFF. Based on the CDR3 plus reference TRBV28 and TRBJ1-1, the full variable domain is DVKVTQSSRYLVKRTGEKVFLECVQDMDHENMFWYRQDPGLGLRLIYFSYDVKMKEKGDIPEGYSVSREKKERFSLILESASTNQTSMYLCASWTGVEAFFGQGTRLTVV.